A selection of T cell receptor beta chains follows, all from one sample in a study of PD-1 blockade in classical Hodgkin lymphoma. Assay used: immunoSEQ multiplex PCR; TCRdb lists only in-frame clones, some missing. The data contain roughly 97,000 clones, over 70% of them singletons. The sample here was peripheral blood mononuclear cells (PBMCs), taken at baseline. The source of these receptors is a human donor with classical Hodgkin lymphoma. CDR3s include the opening cysteine and the closing phenylalanine or tryptophan. A D gene is named only where the DNA matches it firmly. Rows give clone size only sometimes, using once, few, many, or a class for an expanded clone.

>TRBJ2-1|TRBV7-7|NA|TRBD2
TGTGCCAGCAGCCCCTTAGCGGGAGGGCATGAGCAGTTCTTC
CASSPLAGGHEQFF
>TRBJ1-2|TRBV19|NA|NA
TGTGCCAGCCTCGACCCTCAGGGCTATGGCTACACCTTC
CASLDPQGYGYTF
>TRBJ1-2|TRBV30|NA|NA
TGTGCCTGGAGTCCGCCCGTTTTATATGGCTACACCTTC
CAWSPPVLYGYTF
>TRBJ2-7|TRBV7-9|NA|TRBD1
TGTGCCAGCAGCTCGGACAGGGGACCTGGCGAGCAGTACTTC
CASSSDRGPGEQYF
>TRBJ2-1|TRBV11-3|NA|TRBD2
TGTGCCAGCAGCTCCGGGACTAAAGGAGAGCAGTTCTTC
CASSSGTKGEQFF
>TRBJ2-2|TRBV30|NA|NA
TGTGCCTGGAGTCCCCTGGGGGACACCGGGGAGCTGTTTTTT
CAWSPLGDTGELFF
>TRBJ1-1|TRBV25-1|NA|NA
TGTGCCAGCAGTGAATTGGGGGCCTTGAACACTGAAGCTTTCTTT
CASSELGALNTEAFF
>TRBJ1-2|TRBV5-1|NA|NA
TGCGCCAGCAGCCTAGACATCCTGAACTATGGCTACACCTTC
CASSLDILNYGYTF
>TRBJ1-1|TRBV5-1|NA|NA
TGCGCCAGCAGCCTCAGGACGACGAACACTGAAGCTTTCTTT
CASSLRTTNTEAFF
>TRBJ1-1|TRBV10-3|NA|TRBD1
TGTGCCATCAGTGGGACAGGGGGTGCCACTGAAGCTTTCTTT
CAISGTGGATEAFF
>TRBJ1-4|TRBV6-5|NA|NA
TGTGCCAGCAGTTACCGTGGGACCGCAACTAATGAAAAACTGTTTTTT
CASSYRGTATNEKLFF
>TRBJ1-1|TRBV7-3|once|NA
TGTGCCAGCAGCCTCAGTCGGGGAAGCACTGAAGCTTTCTTT
CASSLSRGSTEAFF
>TRBJ2-1|TRBV9|NA|TRBD2
TGTGCCAGCAGCGTAGGTAGCGGGACCTACAATGAGCAGTTCTTC
CASSVGSGTYNEQFF
>TRBJ2-1|TRBV28|NA|TRBD1
TGTGCCAGCAGTCCCTTATGGGGTGCAGGGACAGCCTACAATGAGCAGTTCTTC
CASSPLWGAGTAYNEQFF
>TRBJ2-1|TRBV5-1|NA|NA
TGCGCCAGCAGCTTAACAGGGCCCGCCTACAATGAGCAGTTCTTC
CASSLTGPAYNEQFF
>TRBJ2-1|TRBV14|NA|NA
TGTGCCAGCACGGGGGGCACCTACAATGAGCAGTTCTTC
CASTGGTYNEQFF
>TRBJ2-7|TRBV7-2|NA|NA
TGTGCCAGCAGCTTTGGTACAGTAGGGAAGGAGCAGTACTTC
CASSFGTVGKEQYF